One sample yielded the 2 T cell receptor beta chains listed below, sequenced in a study of blood T cell repertoires in COVID-19 (dated by TCRdb to between 2020 and 2021). The library relied on the immunoSEQ multiplex PCR assay. Drawn from immuneACCESS, this table holds only the in-frame rearrangements with V and J called that TCRdb kept. Clones are partly lost; checked studies trace under half to an unresolved V gene and leave the rest unexplained. The sample contains about 480,000 clones, roughly 88% of them found a single time. The ten largest clones capture roughly 1.9% of the sample. Sequenced material: PBMCs or T cells enriched from blood (not recorded which). These receptor sequences come from a woman between 35 and 50 years old who had recovered from COVID-19.

This sequence joins TRBV10-1 and TRBJ2-3; D might be TRBD2 (6 bases). In germline, CDR1 is WNHNN, CDR2 SYGVQD (reference sequence). V was cut by 8 bases and J by 0 bases, with 9 bases left in between. The CDR3 has 13 amino acids. The CDR3 bases are TGCGCCAGCGGAGGGGCTAGCACAGATACGCAGTATTTT. Translated: CASGGASTDTQYF.

This clone came up once. This sequence joins TRBV3-1 (or the pseudogene TRBV3-2) and TRBJ2-7, with 10 bases identical to TRBD2. Germline V CDR1 and CDR2: LGHDT, YNNKEL (reference sequence). CDR3 size: 15 residues. Germline trimming cut 1 base from V and 12 bases from J; bases unmatched to any gene: 12. This CDR3 reads CASSQGLAGVLYSYF. The CDR3 coding sequence is TGTGCCAGCAGCCAAGGCCTAGCGGGAGTGTTATATTCGTACTTC.